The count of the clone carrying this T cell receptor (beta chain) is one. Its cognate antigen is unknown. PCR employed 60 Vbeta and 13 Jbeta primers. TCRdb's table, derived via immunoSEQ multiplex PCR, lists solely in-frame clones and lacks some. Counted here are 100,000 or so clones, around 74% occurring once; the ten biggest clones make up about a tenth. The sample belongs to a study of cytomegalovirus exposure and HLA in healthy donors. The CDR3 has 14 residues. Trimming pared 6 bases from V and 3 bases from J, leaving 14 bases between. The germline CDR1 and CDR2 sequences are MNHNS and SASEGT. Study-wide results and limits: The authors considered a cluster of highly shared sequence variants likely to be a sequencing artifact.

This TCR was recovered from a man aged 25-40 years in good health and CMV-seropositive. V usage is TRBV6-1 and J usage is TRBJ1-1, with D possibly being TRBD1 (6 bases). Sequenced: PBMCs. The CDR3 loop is CASRRTRGDTEAFF. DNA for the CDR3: TGTGCCAGCAGAAGAACCAGGGGAGACACTGAAGCTTTCTTT.